This TCR beta chain emerged from a study of blood T cell repertoires in COVID-19. Looking at the study overall: PBMCs, B-cell-depleted T cells, or T cells provided the cDNA or gDNA that made up the material.

Germline V gene lookup returns CDR1 SGHTA and CDR2 FQGNSA. This CDR3 region has 17 residues. After removal of 1 base from V and 4 bases from J, the junction contained 8 bases not matched to a gene. The assay was immunoSEQ multiplex PCR, and TCRdb's table has in-frame clones only and misses some. The sample contains about 62,000 clones, 80% to 90% of which appear only once. Sequences were obtained from peripheral blood. The gene calls are TRBV7-2 and TRBJ2-1; 9 nucleotides match TRBD2. The source is a woman older than 75 with acute or convalescent COVID-19. CDR3 DNA: TGTGCCAGCAGCTTAGGGGCGGGACTAGCCAGATACAATGAGCAGTTCTTC. Amino acid sequence: CASSLGAGLARYNEQFF.